A single sample gave rise to the 5 T cell receptor beta chains below, sequenced in a study of blood T cell repertoires in COVID-19. TCRdb's table, derived via immunoSEQ multiplex PCR, lists solely in-frame clones and lacks some. Of around 170,000 clones in the sample, 80% to 90% were seen once. Sample: peripheral blood. The receptors stem from a man in his forties or fifties with active or convalescent COVID-19.

The rearrangement joins TRBV5-1 to TRBJ2-7; 7 nucleotides align to TRBD1. The J segment lost 0 bases and the V segment lost 4 bases, leaving 7 bases of the junction unmatched. The CDR3 has 15 amino acids. Germline V gene sequence: CDR1 SGHRS, CDR2 YFSETQ. CDR3 sequence reads: CASSRQGVDSYEQYF. The CDR3 bases are TGCGCCAGCAGCAGACAGGGAGTCGACTCCTACGAGCAGTACTTC.

The genes are TRBV6-4 and TRBJ2-1; no definite D call. V lost 4 bases, J lost 0 bases, and 4 bases lay in between. The CDR3 runs to 13 residues. Germline V CDR1 and CDR2: MRHNA, SNTAGT. This chain's CDR3 is CASSASSYNEQFF. The DNA for the CDR3 is TGTGCCAGCAGTGCGAGCTCCTACAATGAGCAGTTCTTC.

The chain links TRBV6-5 to TRBJ2-7; D is ambiguous. The CDR3 loop spans 15 amino acids. V was trimmed by 5 bases and J by 0 bases, leaving 14 bases between them. CDR1 is MNHEY and CDR2 is SVGAGI in the germline V gene. The CDR3 region has the DNA TGTGCCAGCAGTCCCCGAATTGGAGACTCCTACGAGCAGTACTTC. Encoded protein: CASSPRIGDSYEQYF.

The chain is built from TRBV30 and TRBJ1-4; possibly TRBD1 for D (6 bases). The CDR3 has 14 residues. Trimming removed 3 bases from V and 0 bases from J, with 8 bases in between. The V gene's germline CDR1 is GTSNPN and CDR2 SVGIG (reference sequence). The CDR3 loop is CAWRWTATNEKLFF. The CDR3 nucleotides read TGTGCCTGGAGGTGGACAGCAACTAATGAAAAACTGTTTTTT.

The V call is TRBV28, the J call TRBJ1-2; 7 bases match TRBD1. The V segment lost 6 bases and the J segment 3 bases; nucleotides outside the gene matches: 4. The length of the CDR3 is 13 residues. Germline CDR1 reads MDHEN; CDR2 reads SYDVKM. The CDR3 loop is CASRWTGDYGYTF. CDR3 sequence (DNA): TGTGCCAGCAGATGGACAGGTGACTATGGCTACACCTTC.